Included here is one T cell receptor beta chain sequence, with context. This clonotype was detected ten times or more. Its antigen target is currently unknown. No base quality information exists; no much larger clone differs at one position. The trim is 4 bases for V and 3 bases for J, with a gap of 13 bases between the germline ends. The cysteine opens and the phenylalanine closes a CDR3 of 15 amino acids. The entry retains the CDR3 DNA only, 45 bases that are in frame from base 1. Via the germline V gene (reference sequence), CDR1 is DFQATT and CDR2 SNEGSKA. The data belong to a study of CD8 T cells in ankylosing spondylitis (dated by TCRdb to the late 2010s). With regard to the full study: To find TCR variants linked to disease, the study profiled T cell receptor beta repertoires in ankylosing spondylitis patients and healthy donors. The whole study cohort included over a hundred healthy donors and 25 ankylosing spondylitis patients. Peripheral blood samples were taken, and synovial fluid was additionally collected from ankylosing spondylitis patients.

Data came from an Illumina HiSeq 2500. TCR beta libraries were prepared by quantitative 5'-RACE with molecular barcodes. The authors processed their data as follows. A new computational method based on a probabilistic model of VDJ rearrangement was used to identify disease-linked TCR variants. The raw public reads went through TCRdb reprocessing: fastp at Q25, MiXCR clone calling, in-frame beta chains kept. Here each entry gathers all rows of one CDR3 protein and keeps the most common genes and DNA. The V and J calls, along with clone size, are taken from TCRdb and not from the paper's own processing. The sample includes roughly 180,000 distinct CDR3 sequences, with 10% to 15% observed a single time. The leading ten clones occupy 11% of the sample. Summary of the overall study and its limitations: Some TCR beta motif variants had previously been reported in synovial fluid and blood of reactive arthritis patients, which suggested common disease-initiation mechanisms. Blood from ankylosing spondylitis patients appeared to be characterized by a TCR beta motif composed of about eight highly homologous amino acid variants. According to the report, matched synovial fluid samples from ankylosing spondylitis patients were significantly enriched for the disease-linked clones. The disease-linked clones showed a CD8+ phenotype and occurred at relatively low frequencies in peripheral blood.

The receptor chain draws on TRBV20-1 and TRBJ1-6, with the D gene uncertain. Sequenced: blood, either unsorted or a sorted T cell fraction (not recorded which). The receptor was isolated from a female donor with ankylosing spondylitis or in good health (not recorded which). In nucleotides, the sequence is TGCAGTGCTACCAGGACCAGTCACTATAATTCACCCCTCCACTTT. Translated, it gives CSATRTSHYNSPLHF.